Listed below are T cell receptor beta chains from one sample, sequenced in a study of T-cell memory formation after mild COVID-19. TCRdb recomputed calls from the 5' RACE reads with MiXCR, one row per CDR3 protein. The table has a few hundred thousand distinct CDR3 sequences, roughly 15% seen once. Sequences were obtained from PBMCs or a T cell subset sorted from them (not recorded which). The receptor set was obtained from a man aged 18 to 35 who had mild COVID-19 (a few samples of this study predate the infection). Cell type and time point are not known. Both conserved end residues are part of each CDR3. The D gene is left open where the match is weak. Rows give clone size only sometimes, using once, few, many, or a class for an expanded clone.

TRBV6-5	-	TRBJ2-7	few	CASRSSGTYEQYF	TGTGCCAGCAGAAGCTCTGGAACCTACGAGCAGTACTTC
TRBV12-3/TRBV12-4	-	TRBJ2-7	few	CASSKTSYEQYF	TGTGCCAGCAGTAAGACTAGCTACGAGCAGTACTTC
TRBV9	-	TRBJ1-2	-	CASSAGTGYTF	TGTGCCAGCAGCGCTGGGACAGGCTACACCTTC
TRBV20-1	TRBD2	TRBJ2-5	few	CSAPSGGTQETQYF	TGCAGTGCTCCTAGCGGGGGGACCCAAGAGACCCAGTACTTC
TRBV4-1	TRBD1	TRBJ1-6	few	CASSQEGTGGSPLHF	TGCGCCAGCAGCCAAGAAGGGACAGGGGGTTCACCCCTCCACTTT
TRBV6-5	TRBD1	TRBJ1-1	-	CASSLGQDTEAFF	TGTGCCAGCAGTTTAGGACAGGACACTGAAGCTTTCTTT
TRBV20-1	TRBD2	TRBJ2-3	few	CSAPIAGGRTDTQYF	TGCAGTGCTCCTATAGCGGGGGGCCGCACAGATACGCAGTATTTT
TRBV6-1	-	TRBJ1-5	-	CASYEAYSNQPQHF	TGTGCCAGCTATGAGGCGTATAGCAATCAGCCCCAGCATTTT
TRBV28	TRBD1	TRBJ1-6	-	CASGPLGQALHF	TGTGCCAGCGGTCCCCTTGGACAGGCCCTCCACTTT
TRBV20-1	TRBD2	TRBJ2-3	few	CSATRPGGRADTQYF	TGCAGTGCCACAAGGCCGGGGGGGCGTGCAGATACGCAGTATTTT
TRBV6-5	TRBD1	TRBJ2-6	few	CASRGTTGGSSGANVLTF	TGTGCCAGCAGGGGCACAACAGGGGGCTCCTCTGGGGCCAACGTCCTGACTTTC
TRBV15	TRBD2	TRBJ2-2	many	CATSRKAGQTGELFF	TGTGCCACCAGCAGGAAAGCGGGGCAGACCGGGGAGCTGTTTTTT
TRBV29-1	TRBD2	TRBJ2-3	many	CSVTSGGTRNTQYF	TGCAGCGTTACCAGCGGGGGGACAAGAAATACGCAGTATTTT
TRBV7-9	-	TRBJ2-2	-	CASSLKQAPTGELFF	TGTGCCAGCAGCTTAAAACAGGCCCCCACCGGGGAGCTGTTTTTT
TRBV28	TRBD2	TRBJ2-3	many	CASSFLGGTDTQYF	TGTGCCAGCAGCTTCCTCGGGGGGACAGATACGCAGTATTTT
TRBV7-2	TRBD1	TRBJ1-5	-	CASSLATGGSQQPQHF	TGTGCCAGCAGCTTAGCGACAGGGGGGTCGCAACAGCCCCAGCATTTT
TRBV5-5	-	TRBJ2-7	few	CASSSDGTYDPQYF	TGTGCCAGCAGCTCTGATGGGACTTACGATCCACAGTACTTC
TRBV5-1	TRBD1	TRBJ2-5	few	CASSLGGGTGEQETQYF	TGCGCCAGCAGCTTGGGGGGCGGGACAGGTGAACAAGAGACCCAGTACTTC
TRBV27	TRBD1	TRBJ1-4	few	CASSLRGGQGATNEKLFF	TGTGCCAGCAGTTTACGGGGGGGACAGGGCGCAACTAATGAAAAACTGTTTTTT
TRBV7-2	-	TRBJ1-5	few	CASSHPGYQPQHF	TGTGCCAGCAGCCATCCGGGGTATCAGCCCCAGCATTTT
TRBV24-1	TRBD2	TRBJ2-3	-	CATSDGVSGITDTQYF	TGTGCCACCAGTGATGGGGTTAGCGGGATCACAGATACGCAGTATTTT
TRBV5-1	-	TRBJ2-7	few	CASSPRGGGSYEQYF	TGCGCCAGCAGCCCCCGAGGGGGAGGGAGCTACGAGCAGTACTTC
TRBV6-2/TRBV6-3	-	TRBJ2-1	few	CASSYYQGFEQFF	TGTGCCAGCAGTTATTATCAGGGGTTTGAGCAGTTCTTC
TRBV19	-	TRBJ2-2	-	CASSIWGRLIANTGELFF	TGTGCCAGTAGTATTTGGGGCAGGCTAATAGCGAACACCGGGGAGCTGTTTTTT
TRBV5-1	TRBD1	TRBJ2-1	few	CASSPSTGYNEQFF	TGCGCCAGCAGCCCTTCGACAGGGTACAATGAGCAGTTCTTC
TRBV5-1	-	TRBJ2-7	few	CASTTMSGSYEQYF	TGCGCCAGCACTACCATGTCGGGTTCCTACGAGCAGTACTTC
TRBV7-8	-	TRBJ1-1	few	CASSPTMNTEAFF	TGTGCCAGCAGCCCTACCATGAACACTGAAGCTTTCTTT
TRBV6-5	-	TRBJ2-1	-	CASSGDDFLNEQFF	TGTGCCAGCAGCGGCGATGACTTCCTCAATGAGCAGTTCTTC
TRBV6-5	-	TRBJ2-7	many	CASSYEGTLPYEQYF	TGTGCCAGCAGTTACGAGGGGACTTTGCCCTACGAGCAGTACTTC
TRBV20-1	-	TRBJ1-2	few	CSAATGSWGYTF	TGCAGTGCCGCTACAGGGTCGTGGGGCTACACCTTC
TRBV5-1	TRBD1	TRBJ2-7	-	CASSWGQGQASYEQYF	TGCGCCAGCAGCTGGGGACAGGGGCAAGCCTCCTACGAGCAGTACTTC
TRBV25-1	-	TRBJ1-1	-	CASSWDWTVDTEAFF	TGTGCCAGCAGTTGGGACTGGACAGTCGACACTGAAGCTTTCTTT
TRBV6-5	TRBD1	TRBJ2-7	-	CASSDRGKTYEQYF	TGTGCCAGCAGCGACAGGGGGAAAACCTACGAGCAGTACTTC
TRBV6-5	TRBD1	TRBJ1-6	few	CASNPGQEYNSPLHF	TGTGCCAGCAACCCAGGACAGGAATATAATTCACCCCTCCACTTT
TRBV6-2/TRBV6-3	-	TRBJ2-7	few	CASSYSIAEGEQYF	TGTGCCAGCAGTTACTCGATCGCGGAAGGGGAGCAGTACTTC
TRBV3-1	-	TRBJ1-2	-	CASSLWGSREGYGYTF	TGTGCCAGCAGCCTTTGGGGGTCGAGAGAAGGCTATGGCTACACCTTC
TRBV27	-	TRBJ1-5	-	CASRGGRNQPQHF	TGTGCCAGCAGAGGGGGGCGGAATCAGCCCCAGCATTTT
TRBV12-3/TRBV12-4	TRBD1	TRBJ2-2	few	CASSMGQVVGELFF	TGTGCCAGCAGTATGGGACAGGTCGTCGGGGAGCTGTTTTTT
TRBV10-3	-	TRBJ2-7	few	CAISESKGNLYEQYF	TGTGCCATCAGTGAGTCGAAAGGGAACCTCTACGAGCAGTACTTC
TRBV7-2	-	TRBJ2-3	-	CATHPPNGATDTQYF	TGTGCCACCCACCCCCCTAACGGGGCCACAGATACGCAGTATTTT
TRBV20-1	-	TRBJ1-2	-	CSATPLIPYGYTF	TGCAGTGCTACTCCCCTCATACCCTATGGCTACACCTTC
TRBV5-8	-	TRBJ1-4	few	CASSLGYWGTNEKLFF	TGTGCCAGCAGCTTGGGGTACTGGGGAACTAATGAAAAACTGTTTTTT
TRBV5-1	-	TRBJ2-1	-	CASSPLPGHPGREQFF	TGCGCCAGCAGCCCACTTCCCGGCCACCCTGGGCGGGAGCAGTTCTTC
TRBV5-8	-	TRBJ2-4	-	CASSFRTGRRNIQYF	TGTGCCAGCAGCTTCCGGACGGGCCGGAGGAACATTCAGTACTTC
TRBV4-3	-	TRBJ1-1	-	CASSQDQGNTEAFF	TGCGCCAGCAGCCAAGACCAGGGGAACACTGAAGCTTTCTTT
TRBV10-2	TRBD1	TRBJ2-7	large	CASMTGHSYEQYF	TGCGCCAGCATGACAGGGCACTCCTACGAGCAGTACTTC
TRBV5-1	-	TRBJ1-1	-	CASSFSGFAEAFF	TGCGCCAGCAGCTTCTCCGGGTTCGCTGAAGCTTTCTTT
TRBV7-2	-	TRBJ2-3	few	CASSLSRATDTQYF	TGTGCCAGCAGCTTAAGCAGGGCTACAGATACGCAGTATTTT
TRBV12-3/TRBV12-4	-	TRBJ2-7	-	CASSLDRSYEQYF	TGTGCCAGCAGTTTGGACCGATCCTACGAGCAGTACTTC
TRBV6-2/TRBV6-3	-	TRBJ2-5	-	CASSYSAGAETQYF	TGTGCCAGCAGTTACTCGGCGGGGGCAGAGACCCAGTACTTC
TRBV6-5	TRBD2	TRBJ2-5	many	CASSYSGAGGETQYF	TGTGCCAGCAGTTACTCGGGAGCGGGGGGGGAGACCCAGTACTTC
TRBV10-3	TRBD1	TRBJ2-2	-	CAISGAGTGVTGELFF	TGTGCCATCAGTGGAGCCGGGACAGGGGTAACCGGGGAGCTGTTTTTT
TRBV5-1	-	TRBJ1-1	-	CASSGNSGFGSEAFF	TGCGCCAGCAGCGGTAATTCAGGGTTTGGCAGTGAAGCTTTCTTT
TRBV7-3	-	TRBJ1-1	few	CASSLRAQAGGAFF	TGTGCCAGCAGCTTAAGGGCCCAGGCGGGGGGAGCTTTCTTT